These 20 T cell receptor beta chains were all obtained from the same sample, sequenced in a study of shared clonotypes between healthy human individuals. Using immunoSEQ multiplex PCR, the repertoire was profiled, and TCRdb retains in-frame clones only, with some absent. The sample consists of 400,000 to 500,000 clones, 75% to 85% of them appearing once. Sequenced material: PBMCs. The receptors were sampled from a woman between 35 and 50 years old in good health. Some clones in this sample may be carry-over from other donors' samples.

As for this clone: This may come from a read error, since a much larger clone is one base off. The sample carries other DNA sequences with the same CDR3. The chain links TRBV30 to TRBJ1-1; D remains ambiguous. The CDR3 is made up of 12 amino acids. Germline V CDR1 and CDR2: GTSNPN, SVGIG (reference sequence). CDR3 protein: CAWSRQNTEAFF. For the CDR3, the DNA is TGTGCCTGGTCCAGGCAGAACACTGAAGCCTTCTTT.

Note on this clone: At one end the junction does not follow the germline gene, possibly because of a read error. The chain employs TRBV9 and TRBJ2-7, with D perhaps TRBD1 (6 bases). The CDR3 spans 14 residues. Germline CDR1 and CDR2: SGDLS and YYNGEE. As DNA, the CDR3 is TGTGCCAGCAACGTATCCCCAGGGGCCTACGAGCAGTACTTC. Encoded protein: CASNVSPGAYEQYF.

The V call is TRBV4-2, the J call TRBJ2-7; 7 bases agree with TRBD2. V was pared by 1 base and J by 6 bases, with 0 bases of the junction left unmatched. The CDR3 spans 12 residues. Germline V gene sequence: CDR1 LGHNA, CDR2 YNFKEQ. The CDR3 loop reads CASSQGEGEQYF. CDR3 DNA sequence: TGTGCCAGCAGCCAAGGGGAGGGCGAGCAGTACTTC.

The CDR3 protein is CASSPPGYNEQFF. The CDR3 DNA follows: TGTGCCAGCAGCCCACCGGGGTACAATGAGCAGTTCTTC. The J gene is TRBJ2-1, the V gene TRBV28; possibly TRBD2 for D (5 bases). Germline V CDR1 and CDR2: MDHEN, SYDVKM. The V and J ends lost 6 bases and 4 bases respectively, with 10 bases between them. CDR3 length: 13 residues. The full variable domain, in which reference TRBV28 and TRBJ2-1 provide the parts outside the CDR3, is DVKVTQSSRYLVKRTGEKVFLECVQDMDHENMFWYRQDPGLGLRLIYFSYDVKMKEKGDIPEGYSVSREKKERFSLILESASTNQTSMYLCASSPPGYNEQFFGPGTRLTVL.

This clone was found once. The V and J genes are TRBV19 and TRBJ2-1, with TRBD2 as a possible D gene (5 bases). The germline CDR1 and CDR2 sequences are LNHDA and SQIVND (reference sequence). Trimming removed 1 base from V and 4 bases from J, with 8 bases in between. This CDR3 has 14 residues. This CDR3 is CASSIGGSYNEQFF. In nucleotides, the CDR3 is TGTGCCAGTAGTATAGGTGGGAGTTACAATGAGCAGTTCTTC.

This clone was seen a single time. This chain joins TRBV30 and TRBJ1-1, with D uncertain. CDR3 length: 12 residues. Trimming took 0 bases from V and 1 from J, leaving 3 bases between them. Germline V gives CDR1 GTSNPN, CDR2 SVGIG (reference sequence). The DNA for the CDR3 is TGTGCCTGGAGTGTTACGAACACTGAAGCTTTCTTT. This translates into CAWSVTNTEAFF.

The chain is built from TRBV5-4 and TRBJ2-7; 9 bases match TRBD1. This CDR3 has 14 residues. V gave up 4 bases and J gave up 7 bases; unmatched junction bases: 9. Germline V CDR1 and CDR2: SGHNT, YYREEE (reference sequence). CDR3 in DNA: TGTGCCAGCAGCCCCCGACAGGGGGTGGGGGAGCAGTACTTC. It encodes CASSPRQGVGEQYF.

On this clone: A far larger clone is only one base removed, so a read error is likely. The gene calls are TRBV27 and TRBJ1-1; TRBD1 might be the D (6 bases). The length of the CDR3 is 13 residues. Germline CDR1 and CDR2: MNHEY and SMNVEV (reference sequence). This CDR3 is CASSLSRDTEASF. The CDR3 bases are TGTGCCAGCAGTTTAAGCAGGGACACTGAAGCTTCCTTT.

CDR3 in DNA: TGTGCCATCAGTGAAGACACGGGAATTTTGTACAATGAGCAGTTCTTC. Translating gives CAISEDTGILYNEQFF. The gene calls are TRBV10-3 and TRBJ2-1; D may be TRBD2 (5 bases). This CDR3 spans 16 amino acids. Germline CDR1 ENHRY, CDR2 SYGVKD. The ends were cut back, 3 bases at V and 4 bases at J, with 16 bases in the middle.

V usage is TRBV10-2 and J usage is TRBJ1-1; a weak D match, TRBD1 (5 bases). CDR3 size: 15 residues. In germline, CDR1 is WSHSY, CDR2 SAAADI. V gave up 6 bases and J gave up 4 bases, with 18 bases separating them. The CDR3 DNA reads as TGCGCCAGCAGCAGGCTGCTTGATGGGGGCACTGAAGCTTTCTTT. Amino acids: CASSRLLDGGTEAFF.

The rearrangement uses TRBV2 and TRBJ2-4, with D possibly being TRBD2 (5 bases). The CDR3 contains 12 residues. Germline values: CDR1 SNHLY, CDR2 FYNNEI. Trimming removed 6 bases from V and 4 bases from J, with 7 bases in between. In DNA, the CDR3 is TGTGCCAGCAGCGAGGGTAAAAACATTCAGTACTTC. As protein: CASSEGKNIQYF.

This sequence joins TRBV11-2 and TRBJ2-5; 10 nucleotides line up with TRBD2. The CDR3 loop spans 17 amino acids. The junction had 9 bases not matched to a gene; V was cut back by 1 base and J by 4 bases. Germline V gene sequence: CDR1 SGHAT, CDR2 FQNNGV. CDR3: CASSLVKLAGVGETQYF. DNA for the CDR3: TGTGCCAGCAGCTTAGTGAAGCTAGCGGGAGTAGGAGAGACCCAGTACTTC.

The chain recombines TRBV9 with TRBJ2-3; the D is unclear. V lost 0 bases to trimming and J lost 9 bases, with 11 bases between them. The CDR3 is 13 residues long. The germline V gene has CDR1 SGDLS and CDR2 YYNGEE. CDR3 bases: TGTGCCAGCAGCGTAGACGAGACAACCACGCAGTATTTT. The encoded protein is CASSVDETTTQYF.

This clone was seen a handful of times. This may arise from a read error, as a much more abundant clone is one base away. V usage is TRBV30 and J usage is TRBJ1-4, with D tentatively TRBD1 (6 bases). There are 15 residues in the CDR3. Trimming pared 2 bases from V and 2 bases from J, leaving 12 bases between. Looked up from germline, CDR1 is GTSNPN and CDR2 is SVGIG (reference sequence). The CDR3 sequence: CAWSWFGGTNEKLFF. CDR3 nucleotides: TGTGCCTGGAGTTGGTTCGGGGGCACTAATGAAAAACTGTTTTTT.

The chain couples TRBV6-5 to TRBJ2-3, with 7 bases identical to TRBD1. Germline values: CDR1 MNHEY, CDR2 SVGAGI. The CDR3 sequence is 15 residues long. V shed 2 bases and J 2 bases; nucleotides not matched to a gene: 4. CDR3 amino acids: CASSYRDRDTDTQYF. DNA of the CDR3: TGTGCCAGCAGTTACCGGGACAGAGACACAGATACGCAGTATTTT.

The chain uses TRBV5-5 and TRBJ1-2; TRBD1 matches at 7 bases. J was trimmed by 6 bases and V by 5 bases; bases with no gene match: 7. This CDR3 spans 13 amino acids. Germline-derived CDR1 and CDR2 are SGHKS and YYEKEE (reference sequence). For the CDR3, the DNA is TGTGCCAGCAGTCTCACAGGGGAACATGGCTACACCTTC. Its protein is CASSLTGEHGYTF.

This clone has just a few counts. The chain recombines TRBV19 with TRBJ1-1; TRBD1 matches 7 bases. V gave up 9 bases and J gave up 0 bases; unmatched junction bases: 4. The germline gives CDR1 LNHDA, CDR2 SQIVND (reference sequence). This CDR3 spans 13 amino acids. CDR3 coding DNA: TGTGCCAGCTTACAGGGGATGAACACTGAAGCTTTCTTT. Encoded protein: CASLQGMNTEAFF.

The chain employs TRBV28 and TRBJ1-3; 7 bases agree with TRBD1. The CDR3 sequence is 15 residues long. In germline, CDR1 is MDHEN, CDR2 SYDVKM. With V trimmed by 10 bases and J by 3 bases, 12 bases remained unmatched. CDR3 bases: TGTGCCACCCAGCTGGAGGGGGCATTTGGAAACACCATATATTTT. Residues: CATQLEGAFGNTIYF. Combining the CDR3 with reference TRBV28 and TRBJ1-3 gives the whole variable domain DVKVTQSSRYLVKRTGEKVFLECVQDMDHENMFWYRQDPGLGLRLIYFSYDVKMKEKGDIPEGYSVSREKKERFSLILESASTNQTSMYLCATQLEGAFGNTIYFGEGSWLTVV.

Turning to this clone: A junction boundary mismatches the germline segment, possibly from a read error. The chain recombines TRBV10-3 with TRBJ1-5; D may be TRBD1 (6 bases). Germline V gene lookup returns CDR1 ENHRY and CDR2 SYGVKD. The CDR3 extends over 13 amino acids. This chain's CDR3 is CASKLDSSQPQHF. CDR3 sequence (DNA): TGTGCCTCCAAACTGGACAGCAGTCAGCCCCAGCATTTT.

Points on this clone: A far more abundant clone sits one base away, making this likely a read error. The identical CDR3 is also encoded by other nucleotide sequences in the sample. The rearrangement uses TRBV29-1 and TRBJ2-2; 10 bases map to TRBD1. The length of the CDR3 is 13 residues. The germline gives CDR1 SQVTM, CDR2 ANQGSEA. In DNA, the CDR3 is TGCAGCGCTGGGACAGGGGACACCGGGGAGCTGTTCTTT. This gives the protein CSAGTGDTGELFF.